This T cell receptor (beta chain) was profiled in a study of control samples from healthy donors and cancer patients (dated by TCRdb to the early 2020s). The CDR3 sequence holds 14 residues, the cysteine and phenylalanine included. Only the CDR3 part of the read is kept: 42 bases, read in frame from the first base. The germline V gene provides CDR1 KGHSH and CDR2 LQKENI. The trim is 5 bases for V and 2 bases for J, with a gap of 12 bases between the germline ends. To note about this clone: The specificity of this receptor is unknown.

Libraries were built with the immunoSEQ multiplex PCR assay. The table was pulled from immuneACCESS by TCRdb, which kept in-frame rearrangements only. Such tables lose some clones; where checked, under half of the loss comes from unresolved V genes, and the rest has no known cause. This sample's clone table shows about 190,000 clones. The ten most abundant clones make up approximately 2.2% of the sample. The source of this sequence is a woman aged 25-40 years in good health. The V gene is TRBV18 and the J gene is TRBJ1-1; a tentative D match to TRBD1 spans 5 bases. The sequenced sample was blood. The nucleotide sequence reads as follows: TGTGCCAGCTCAGTACAGGTGCTTAACACTGAAGCTTTCTTT. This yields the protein CASSVQVLNTEAFF.